Sequencing of this T cell receptor beta chain was carried out in a study of blood T cell repertoires in COVID-19. Study-level background: Samples of COVID-19 (acute and convalescent) were obtained from the United States, Italy and Spain. In each case, the material was cDNA or gDNA derived from T cells, B-cell-depleted T cells, or PBMCs.

For this clone: The junction and the germline gene differ at one end; a read error may be behind it.

Study processing details: Nucleated cell number was recorded as an estimate derived from reference gene primer amplification. TCRdb's copy holds only in-frame clones and misses some; the assay was immunoSEQ multiplex PCR. V, J and clone size were drawn from that table, and D and trimming were deduced from the DNA. The table includes about 99,000 clones, over 65% detected once. CDR1 is SGHDT and CDR2 is YYEEEE in the germline V gene. The CDR3 loop spans 15 amino acids. This TCR came from a human donor in a cohort sampled during active COVID-19. The chain links TRBV5-6 to TRBJ1-1; 11 bases map to TRBD1. Sequencing was done on a sample of peripheral blood. As DNA, the CDR3 is TGTGCCAGCAACTTGCCCGGGACAGGGGGCACTGAAGCTTTCTTT. This sequence encodes CASNLPGTGGTEAFF.